The 4 T cell receptor beta chains listed next were all sequenced from one sample in a study of molecular identifiers for immune sequencing clone quantification. MiXCR, run by TCRdb on the PCR reads, gives a single entry per CDR3 protein. The data hold approximately 680,000 distinct CDR3 sequences, with about 25% observed a single time. Material: naive CD8+ T cells from blood, with Jurkat cell RNA spiked in. Subset specified: FACS-sorted CD8+CD4-CCR7+CD45RA+ naive T cells. These TCRs come from a human donor in good health. Some libraries in this study had Jurkat cell RNA spiked in.

This clonotype was seen a handful of times. Being one base from a much bigger clone, this may be a read error. The chain has TRBV4-3 and TRBJ2-7, with D perhaps matching TRBD2 (5 bases). The CDR3 covers 15 residues. V was pared by 3 bases and J by 3 bases, with 15 bases between. The germline gives CDR1 LGHNA, CDR2 YSLEER. CDR3 DNA: TGCGCCAGCAGCCACCGCCCCCTCGGGAACTACGAGCAGTACTTC. Its protein is CASSHRPLGNYEQYF.

Worth noting for this clonotype: This may be a read error: a much more frequent sequence differs by one nucleotide. The rearrangement joins TRBV28 to TRBJ1-5, with D tentatively TRBD1 (5 bases). The CDR3 length is 15 residues. Germline CDR1 reads MDHEN; CDR2 reads SYDVKM. The CDR3 nucleotides read TGTGCCAGCTGTTTTTGGGGGACCAGCAATCAGCCCCAGCATTTT. This gives the protein CASCFWGTSNQPQHF.

This clonotype was seen ten or more times. V gene TRBV5-6 combines with J gene TRBJ2-7; D is possibly TRBD2 (7 bases). Germline V gene data show CDR1 as SGHDT and CDR2 as YYEEEE. Trimming stripped 6 bases from V and 4 bases from J, with 17 bases between. The CDR3 covers 14 residues. This CDR3 is CASTGGGLGYEQYF. The CDR3 nucleotides are TGTGCCAGCACCGGCGGGGGCTTGGGGTACGAGCAGTACTTC.

There are many counts of this clonotype. The rearrangement links TRBV29-1 to TRBJ2-6, with D perhaps matching TRBD1 (5 bases). The CDR3 has 17 residues. Looked up from germline, CDR1 is SQVTM and CDR2 is ANQGSEA. Trimming cost V 4 bases and J 3 bases, with 19 bases left between them. The DNA for the CDR3 is TGCAGCGTTGTTTCGGGCAGGGAAGGAGTTGGGGCCAACGTCCTGACTTTC. Its translation is CSVVSGREGVGANVLTF.